This TCR beta chain appears in the sequencing data of a study of blood T cell repertoires in COVID-19. Whole-study context: Specimens from acute and convalescent COVID-19 originated in the United States, Italy and Spain. The analysed material was cDNA or gDNA that came from T cells, B-cell-depleted T cells, or PBMCs.

Data came from immunoSEQ multiplex PCR; TCRdb stores just in-frame clones and leaves some out. This sample has 130,000 to 150,000 clones, with roughly four fifths found just once. The germline CDR1 and CDR2 sequences are SGHDN and FVKESK. J lost 6 bases, V lost 2 bases, and 14 bases had no gene match. This CDR3 is 17 amino acids long. What was sequenced was peripheral blood. The TCR originated in a human donor with acute or convalescent COVID-19. The donor label of this sample is uncertain. The rearrangement joins TRBV14 to TRBJ2-7, with 9 bases matching TRBD2. The CDR3 DNA follows: TGTGCCAGCAGCCAATCTTTCGGTAGCGGGGGAGCGGGCGAGCAGTACTTC. This translates into CASSQSFGSGGAGEQYF.